These T cell receptor beta chains were read from a single sample in a study of T cell repertoires in cytomegalovirus infection. TCRdb reprocessed the reads with MiXCR, giving one entry per CDR3 protein. The sample carries fewer than 1,000,000 distinct CDR3 sequences, less than 40% recorded once. These TCRs are of unknown antigen specificity. The sequencing here drew on cultured CD8+ T cells from PBMCs, taken from culture after CMV antigen stimulation. These receptors were obtained from a human donor in good health (CMV status not recorded). Some clones in this sample may be carry-over from other donors' samples. The CDR3 runs from the conserved cysteine through the conserved F or W. The order of the fields is J gene, clone size, D gene, V gene, CDR3 DNA, CDR3 protein. A D gene is named only where the DNA matches it firmly. Where a row states a size, it is once, few, many or the class of an expanded clone; other rows omit it.

J: TRBJ2-2; size: NA; D: NA; V: TRBV4-1; DNA: TGCGCCAGCAGCCAAGATCCCGGGCAGGGAAATACCGGGGAGCTGTTTTTT; CDR3: CASSQDPGQGNTGELFF
J: TRBJ2-1; size: NA; D: TRBD2; V: TRBV4-1; DNA: TGCGCCAGCAGCCAAGGACAGAGCGGGGCTTCCTACAATGAGCAGTTCTTC; CDR3: CASSQGQSGASYNEQFF
J: TRBJ1-3; size: NA; D: NA; V: TRBV7-7; DNA: TGTGCTAGCAGCTTAGCGGCAGCCGACACCATATATTTT; CDR3: CASSLAAADTIYF
J: TRBJ1-2; size: few; D: TRBD1; V: TRBV6-6; DNA: TGTGCCAGCAGTTACTCCACAGGGGGTGCTTATGGCTACACCTTC; CDR3: CASSYSTGGAYGYTF
J: TRBJ1-2; size: NA; D: NA; V: TRBV9; DNA: TGTGCCAGCAGCGTAGGTATTTGGATGGGTAGCTATGGCTACACCTTC; CDR3: CASSVGIWMGSYGYTF
J: TRBJ1-2; size: NA; D: TRBD1; V: TRBV2; DNA: TGTGCCAGCACCCCGGACAGGAGTCTATATGGCTACACCTTC; CDR3: CASTPDRSLYGYTF
J: TRBJ2-3; size: few; D: TRBD2; V: TRBV7-9; DNA: TGTGCCAGCAGCTTAGGGGGACTAGCGTCAGATACGCAGTATTTT; CDR3: CASSLGGLASDTQYF
J: TRBJ1-2; size: few; D: NA; V: TRBV28; DNA: TGTGCCAGCAGAAAACGTGGGGATCCAAACTATGGCTACACCTTC; CDR3: CASRKRGDPNYGYTF
J: TRBJ2-5; size: few; D: TRBD2; V: TRBV11-2; DNA: TGTGCCAGCAGTTCCGGGACTAGCGGGGGGGCCGGAGAGACCCAGTACTTC; CDR3: CASSSGTSGGAGETQYF
J: TRBJ2-3; size: NA; D: NA; V: TRBV20-1; DNA: TGCAGTGCTAGAGATCTCTATGGCGGGGCAACAGATACGCAGTATTTT; CDR3: CSARDLYGGATDTQYF
J: TRBJ2-3; size: NA; D: NA; V: TRBV10-3; DNA: TGTGCCATCAGTGAGGGGACTTTCCTGGATACAGATACGCAGTATTTT; CDR3: CAISEGTFLDTDTQYF
J: TRBJ1-3; size: few; D: NA; V: TRBV6-8; DNA: TGTGCCAGCAGTTCGGCAGGAAGCTCTGGAAACACCATATATTTT; CDR3: CASSSAGSSGNTIYF
J: TRBJ2-3; size: few; D: TRBD2; V: TRBV6-1; DNA: TGTGCCAGCAGTGAAGCGCCCCCCACAGCGGGGGGGTTCACAGATACGCAGTATTTT; CDR3: CASSEAPPTAGGFTDTQYF
J: TRBJ2-7; size: once; D: NA; V: TRBV4-1; DNA: TGCGCCAGCAGCCAAGATCTCCAGGACTCCTACGAGCAGTACTTC; CDR3: CASSQDLQDSYEQYF
J: TRBJ1-1; size: NA; D: TRBD1; V: TRBV18; DNA: TGTGCCAGCTCACCGCCAGGACAGGTGGCGGGGATGAACACTGAAGCTTTCTTT; CDR3: CASSPPGQVAGMNTEAFF
J: TRBJ1-1; size: NA; D: TRBD1; V: TRBV19; DNA: TGTGCCAGTAGTATTTCGGACAGGCTGACTGAAGCTTTCTTT; CDR3: CASSISDRLTEAFF
J: TRBJ1-4; size: many; D: TRBD1; V: TRBV7-2; DNA: TGTGCCAGCAGCTTAACAGGGGGTCATGAAAAACTGTTTTTT; CDR3: CASSLTGGHEKLFF
J: TRBJ2-4; size: few; D: NA; V: TRBV4-1; DNA: TGCGCCAGCAGCCAAGGACTGGGGGCCAAAAACATTCAGTACTTC; CDR3: CASSQGLGAKNIQYF
J: TRBJ1-3; size: many; D: TRBD1; V: TRBV7-7; DNA: TGTGCTAGCAGTCCCACAGGGGCCTTGGGAAACACCATATATTTT; CDR3: CASSPTGALGNTIYF
J: TRBJ1-2; size: few; D: NA; V: TRBV20-1; DNA: TGCAGTGCTAGAGAGCAACCGGGCTACACCTTC; CDR3: CSAREQPGYTF
J: TRBJ1-1; size: NA; D: TRBD1; V: TRBV27; DNA: TGTGCCAGCTCTGGACAGGGCTGGGGGACTGAAGCTTTCTTT; CDR3: CASSGQGWGTEAFF
J: TRBJ1-4; size: many; D: NA; V: TRBV7-8; DNA: TGTGCCAGCAGAACCGCGGGGGGCAATGAAAAACTGTTTTTT; CDR3: CASRTAGGNEKLFF
J: TRBJ1-2; size: NA; D: TRBD1; V: TRBV7-6; DNA: TGTGCCAGCAGCTTAGCTGGACAGGGGATTTGGAACGATGGCTACACCTTC; CDR3: CASSLAGQGIWNDGYTF
J: TRBJ2-2; size: NA; D: TRBD1; V: TRBV29-1; DNA: TGCAGCGTTGAAGGACAGGGGTTAACCGGGGAGCTGTTTTTT; CDR3: CSVEGQGLTGELFF
J: TRBJ2-5; size: many; D: NA; V: TRBV7-6; DNA: TGTGCTAGCAGCAACCACCCTACCGCGGACGGCCAAGAGACCCAGTACTTC; CDR3: CASSNHPTADGQETQYF
J: TRBJ2-1; size: few; D: NA; V: TRBV29-1; DNA: TGCAGCGTTGAATACCGACCCTACAATGAGCAGTTCTTC; CDR3: CSVEYRPYNEQFF
J: TRBJ2-1; size: NA; D: NA; V: TRBV13; DNA: TGCGCCAGCAGTTGGGCCCCCCGCAATGAGCAGTTCTTC; CDR3: CASSWAPRNEQFF
J: TRBJ2-6; size: few; D: TRBD1; V: TRBV29-1; DNA: TGCAGCGTTGAGGACAGGGTATTCTCTGGGGCCAACGTCCTGACTTTC; CDR3: CSVEDRVFSGANVLTF
J: TRBJ2-1; size: NA; D: TRBD1; V: TRBV6-1; DNA: TGTGCCAGCAGTGCCCGACAGGGGAGCGCCGTCAACAATGAGCAGTTCTTC; CDR3: CASSARQGSAVNNEQFF
J: TRBJ1-4; size: NA; D: TRBD1; V: TRBV7-9; DNA: TGTGTCAGCAGCTTAGCAGGGGGAGGTGAAAAACTGTTTTTT; CDR3: CVSSLAGGGEKLFF
J: TRBJ2-2; size: NA; D: NA; V: TRBV4-1; DNA: TGTGCCAGCAGCCAAGATACTGCCGGGCCCGCGAACACCGGGGAGCTGTTTTTT; CDR3: CASSQDTAGPANTGELFF
J: TRBJ2-1; size: few; D: NA; V: TRBV28; DNA: TGTGCCAGCAGTCTCACAGCCCCCCGCTACTACAATGAGCAGTTCTTC; CDR3: CASSLTAPRYYNEQFF
J: TRBJ2-2; size: few; D: NA; V: TRBV5-1; DNA: TGCGCCAGCAGCGTAGGGGACGGCTCCACCGGGGAGCTGTTTTTT; CDR3: CASSVGDGSTGELFF